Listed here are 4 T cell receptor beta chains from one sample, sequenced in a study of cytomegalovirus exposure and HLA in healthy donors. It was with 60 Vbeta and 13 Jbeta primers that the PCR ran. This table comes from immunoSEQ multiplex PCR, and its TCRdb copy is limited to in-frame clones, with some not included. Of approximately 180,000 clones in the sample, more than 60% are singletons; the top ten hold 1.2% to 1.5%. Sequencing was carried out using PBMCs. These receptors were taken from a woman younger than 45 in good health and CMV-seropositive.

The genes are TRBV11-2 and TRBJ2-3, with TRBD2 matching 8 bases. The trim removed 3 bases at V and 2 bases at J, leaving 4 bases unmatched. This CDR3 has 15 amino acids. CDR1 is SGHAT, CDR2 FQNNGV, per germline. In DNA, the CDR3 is TGTGCCAGCAGCTTCACTAGCGGTTACACAGATACGCAGTATTTT. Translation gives CASSFTSGYTDTQYF. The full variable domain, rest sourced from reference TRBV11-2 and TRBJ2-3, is EAGVAQSPRYKIIEKRQSVAFWCNPISGHATLYWYQQILGQGPKLLIQFQNNGVVDDSQLPKDRFSAERLKGVDSTLKIQPAKLEDSAVYLCASSFTSGYTDTQYFGPGTRLTVL.

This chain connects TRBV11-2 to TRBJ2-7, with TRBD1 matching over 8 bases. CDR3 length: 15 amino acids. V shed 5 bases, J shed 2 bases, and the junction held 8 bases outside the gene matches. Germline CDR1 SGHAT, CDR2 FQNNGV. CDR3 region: CASSLLTGVAYEQYF. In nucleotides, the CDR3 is TGTGCCAGCAGCCTTTTGACAGGGGTCGCCTACGAGCAGTACTTC.

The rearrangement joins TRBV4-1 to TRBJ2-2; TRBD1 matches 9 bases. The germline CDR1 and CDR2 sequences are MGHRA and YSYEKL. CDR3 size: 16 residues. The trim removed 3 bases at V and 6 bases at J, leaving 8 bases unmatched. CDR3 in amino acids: CASSQAQGAMAGELFF. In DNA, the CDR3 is TGCGCCAGCAGCCAGGCACAGGGGGCGATGGCCGGGGAGCTGTTTTTT.

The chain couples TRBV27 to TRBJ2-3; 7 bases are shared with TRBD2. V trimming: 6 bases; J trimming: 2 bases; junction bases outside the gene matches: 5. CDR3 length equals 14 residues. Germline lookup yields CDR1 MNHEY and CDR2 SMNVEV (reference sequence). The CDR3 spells CASSLGGTTDTQYF. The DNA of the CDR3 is TGTGCCAGCAGCCTCGGGGGGACCACAGATACGCAGTATTTT.